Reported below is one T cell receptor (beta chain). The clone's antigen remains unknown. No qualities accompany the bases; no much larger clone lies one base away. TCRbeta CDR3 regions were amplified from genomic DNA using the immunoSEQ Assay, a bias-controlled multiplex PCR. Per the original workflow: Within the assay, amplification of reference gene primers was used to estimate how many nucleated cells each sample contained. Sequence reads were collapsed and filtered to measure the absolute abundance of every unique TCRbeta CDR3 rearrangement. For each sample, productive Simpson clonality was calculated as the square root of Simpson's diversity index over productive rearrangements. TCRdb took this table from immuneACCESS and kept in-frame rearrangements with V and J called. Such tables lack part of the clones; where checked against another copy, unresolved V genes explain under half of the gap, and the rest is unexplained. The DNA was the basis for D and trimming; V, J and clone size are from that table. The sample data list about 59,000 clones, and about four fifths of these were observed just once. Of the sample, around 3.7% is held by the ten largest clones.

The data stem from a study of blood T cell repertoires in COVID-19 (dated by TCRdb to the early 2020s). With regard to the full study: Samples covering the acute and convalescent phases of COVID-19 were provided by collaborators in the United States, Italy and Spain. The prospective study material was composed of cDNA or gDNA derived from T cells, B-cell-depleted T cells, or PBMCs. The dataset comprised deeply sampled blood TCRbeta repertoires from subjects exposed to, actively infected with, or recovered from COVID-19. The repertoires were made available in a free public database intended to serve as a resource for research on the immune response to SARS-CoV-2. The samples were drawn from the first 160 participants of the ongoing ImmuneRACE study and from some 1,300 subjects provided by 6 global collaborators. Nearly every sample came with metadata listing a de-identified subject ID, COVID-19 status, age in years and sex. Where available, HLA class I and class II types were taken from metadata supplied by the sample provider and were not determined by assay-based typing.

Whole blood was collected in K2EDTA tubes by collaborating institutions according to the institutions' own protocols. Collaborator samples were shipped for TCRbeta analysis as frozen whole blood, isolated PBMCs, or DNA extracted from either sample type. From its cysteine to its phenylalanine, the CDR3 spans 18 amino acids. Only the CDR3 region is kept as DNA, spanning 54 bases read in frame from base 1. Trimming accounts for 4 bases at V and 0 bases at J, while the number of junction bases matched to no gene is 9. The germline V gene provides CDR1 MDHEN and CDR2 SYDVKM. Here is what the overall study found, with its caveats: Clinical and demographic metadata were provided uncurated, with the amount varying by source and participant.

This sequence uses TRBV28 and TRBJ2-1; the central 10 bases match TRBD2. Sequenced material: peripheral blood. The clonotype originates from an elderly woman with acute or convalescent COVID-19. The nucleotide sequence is TGTGCCAGCAGTTCCCCTGGGGCTAGCGGGAGCTCCTACAATGAGCAGTTCTTC. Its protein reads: CASSSPGASGSSYNEQFF.